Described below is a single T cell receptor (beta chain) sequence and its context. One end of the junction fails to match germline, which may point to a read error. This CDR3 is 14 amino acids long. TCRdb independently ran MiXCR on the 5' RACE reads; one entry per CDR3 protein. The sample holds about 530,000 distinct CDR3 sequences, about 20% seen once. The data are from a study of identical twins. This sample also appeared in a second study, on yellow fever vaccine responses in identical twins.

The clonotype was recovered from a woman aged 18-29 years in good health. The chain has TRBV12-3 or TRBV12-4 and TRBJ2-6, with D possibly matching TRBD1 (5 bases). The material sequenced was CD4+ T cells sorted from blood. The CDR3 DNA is TGTGCCAGCAGTTCAAGCTCTGGGGCCAACGTCATGACTTTC. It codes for CASSSSSGANVMTF.